This T cell receptor (beta chain) was sequenced during a study of shared clonotypes between healthy human individuals. General study results and limits: Among donors, the sharing of clonotypes was expected to be influenced by sequencing depth. Richness estimates generally favored naive over memory subsets.

As to this clone: Its antigen is still unknown.

Healthy and HIV-negative, the adult donors had no recent acute infections or vaccinations. Negatively enriched CD4+ T cells were divided by CD45RA into naive and memory. With 5 bases removed from V and 8 bases from J, the gap between germline ends came to 10 bases. The CDR3 is 11 amino acids. The V gene's germline CDR1 is SQVTM and CDR2 ANQGSEA. Generated by immunoSEQ multiplex PCR, the TCRdb table keeps only in-frame clones and is missing some. Of 550,000 to 850,000 clones in the sample, over 60% were seen once. The rearrangement joins TRBV29-1 to TRBJ2-1, with D hard to call. This TCR was sampled from a woman between 25 and 40 years old in good health. Input material: memory CD4+ T cells sorted from blood. Subset denoted: CD45RA-negative fraction. The chain's CDR3 is CSVIADYEQFF. The DNA for the CDR3 is TGCAGCGTTATAGCTGATTATGAGCAGTTCTTC.